This T cell receptor (beta chain) stems from a study of T-cell reconstitution after alpha-beta-depleted transplantation in children (dated by TCRdb to between 2015 and 2016). Looking at the study overall: Using TCR repertoire profiling, the study followed T-cell immune reconstitution in a quantitative way in children after TCRalphabeta/CD19-depleted allogeneic hematopoietic cell transplantation. What the research found in general, with its limitations: In some patients, high TCRbeta diversity at day 60 was attributed to recipient T cells and intrathymic progenitors that had survived conditioning. Over the following months the frequencies of hyperexpanded clones went down, and after one year T-cell counts and TCRbeta diversity were mostly credited to newly produced T cells. About two months after transplant, the apparently early recovery of alphabetaT-cell counts reportedly depended on just several hundred clones that had expanded rapidly and came from non-depleted graft cells.

In light of the paper, this sample's treatment or condition label describes: allogeneic hematopoietic cell transplantation with graft depleted of TCRalphabeta T cells and CD19 B cells. The children who served as transplant recipients had been given grafts of TCRalphabeta/CD19-depleted allogeneic hematopoietic cells. Concerning this clonotype itself: No cognate antigen has been identified for it. Base qualities are not provided; no much larger clone lies one nucleotide away.

After removal of 2 bases from V and 4 bases from J, the junction retains 14 bases not matched to a gene. The CDR3, cysteine through phenylalanine, is 17 amino acids long. Only the CDR3 DNA is retained, 51 bases long and in frame from the first base. The germline V gene (reference sequence) specifies DFQATT as CDR1 and SNEGSKA as CDR2. Library creation used PCR. The run used an Illumina HiSeq 2500. Molecular barcoding was employed in the preparation of TCR libraries, with unique molecular identifiers being used to normalize TCRbeta repertoire quantification. TCRdb ran its own pipeline on the public reads, namely fastp trimming at Q25 and MiXCR clone calling, and kept in-frame beta chains. Rows are combined by CDR3 protein, so each entry shows the most common genes and DNA. For this sample the table gives 75,000 to 90,000 distinct CDR3 sequences, of which roughly an eighth were detected only once. The ten largest clones represent 25% to 30% of the sample.

This specimen was PBMCs, mostly from graft donor cells, taken 180 days after TCRalphabeta/CD19-depleted stem cell transplant. The receptor was isolated from a male patient between 2 and 10 years old who had a stem cell transplant for acute lymphoblastic leukemia, so the T cells may come from the graft donor. The rearranged chain carries TRBV20-1 and TRBJ2-3; 8 junctional bases match TRBD2. CDR3 region: CSARSYDRAGAADTQYF. The DNA reads as follows: TGCAGTGCTAGATCCTATGACCGAGCGGGAGCTGCAGATACGCAGTATTTT.